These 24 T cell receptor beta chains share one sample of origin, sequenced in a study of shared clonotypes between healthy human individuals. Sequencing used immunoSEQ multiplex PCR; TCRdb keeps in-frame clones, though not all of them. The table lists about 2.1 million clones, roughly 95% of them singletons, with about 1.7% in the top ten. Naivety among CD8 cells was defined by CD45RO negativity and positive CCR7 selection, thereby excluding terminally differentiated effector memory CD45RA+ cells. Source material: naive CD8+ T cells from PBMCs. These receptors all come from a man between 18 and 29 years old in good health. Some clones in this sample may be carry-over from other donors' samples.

The CDR3 DNA reads TGTGCCAGTAGATCTACAGGGTTCGGTCAGCCCCAGCATTTT. Protein product: CASRSTGFGQPQHF. The chain employs TRBV19 and TRBJ1-5; D might be TRBD1 (6 bases). In germline, CDR1 is LNHDA, CDR2 SQIVND (reference sequence). The CDR3 loop spans 14 amino acids. Trimming shortened V by 6 bases and J by 6 bases, and 15 bases separated the two germline ends.

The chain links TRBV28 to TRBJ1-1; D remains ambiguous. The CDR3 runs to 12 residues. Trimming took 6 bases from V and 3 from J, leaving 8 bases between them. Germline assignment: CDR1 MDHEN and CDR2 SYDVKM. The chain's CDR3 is CASSHRDTEAFF. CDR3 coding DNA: TGTGCCAGCAGCCACCGAGACACTGAAGCTTTCTTT.

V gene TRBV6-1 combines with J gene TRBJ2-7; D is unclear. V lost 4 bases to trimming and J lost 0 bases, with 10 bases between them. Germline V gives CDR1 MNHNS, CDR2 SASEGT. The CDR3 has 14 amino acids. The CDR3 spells CASSGVSSSYEQYF. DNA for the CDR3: TGTGCCAGCAGTGGGGTTAGTAGCTCCTACGAGCAGTACTTC.

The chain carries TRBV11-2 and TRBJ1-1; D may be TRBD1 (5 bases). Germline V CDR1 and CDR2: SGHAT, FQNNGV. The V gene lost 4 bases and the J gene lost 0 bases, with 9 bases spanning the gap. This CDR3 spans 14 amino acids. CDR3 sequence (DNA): TGTGCCAGCAGCTCGGGACTGCTGAACACTGAAGCTTTCTTT. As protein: CASSSGLLNTEAFF.

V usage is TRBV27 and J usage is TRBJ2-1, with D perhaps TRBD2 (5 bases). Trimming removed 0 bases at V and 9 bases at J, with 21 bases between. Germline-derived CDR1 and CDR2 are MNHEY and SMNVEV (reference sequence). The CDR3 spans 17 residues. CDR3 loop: CASSLSRRLQALGEQFF. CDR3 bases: TGTGCCAGCAGTTTATCGAGGAGGCTCCAAGCTCTTGGTGAGCAGTTCTTC.

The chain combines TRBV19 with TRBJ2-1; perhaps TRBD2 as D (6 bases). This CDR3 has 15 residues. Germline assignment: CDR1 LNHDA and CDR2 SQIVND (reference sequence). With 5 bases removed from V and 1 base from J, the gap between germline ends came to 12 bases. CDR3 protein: CASSWGSGSYNEQFF. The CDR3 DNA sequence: TGTGCCAGTAGTTGGGGTAGCGGTTCCTACAATGAGCAGTTCTTC.

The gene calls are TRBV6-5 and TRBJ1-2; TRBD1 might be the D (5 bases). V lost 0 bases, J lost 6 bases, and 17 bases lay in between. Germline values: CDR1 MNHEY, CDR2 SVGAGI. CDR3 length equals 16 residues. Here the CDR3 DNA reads TGTGCCAGCAGTTACTCCCGATCTGGGGCGGGAGATGGCTACACCTTC. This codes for CASSYSRSGAGDGYTF.

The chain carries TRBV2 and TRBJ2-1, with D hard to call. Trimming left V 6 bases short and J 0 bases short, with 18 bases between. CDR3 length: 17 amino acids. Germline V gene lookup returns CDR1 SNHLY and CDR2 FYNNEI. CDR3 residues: CASRGWSGLSSYNEQFF. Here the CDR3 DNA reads TGTGCCAGCAGGGGGTGGTCGGGCCTCAGCTCCTACAATGAGCAGTTCTTC.

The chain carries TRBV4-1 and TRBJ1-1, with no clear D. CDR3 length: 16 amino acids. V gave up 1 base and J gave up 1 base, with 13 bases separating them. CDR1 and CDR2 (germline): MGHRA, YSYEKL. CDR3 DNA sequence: TGCGCCAGCAGCCAAGCGACTAGAGGAGCGAACACTGAAGCTTTCTTT. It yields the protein CASSQATRGANTEAFF.

The chain's CDR3 is CASTLTGSGTEAFF. The CDR3 nucleotides read TGTGCCAGCACCCTGACAGGGTCGGGAACTGAAGCTTTCTTT. The J gene is TRBJ1-1, the V gene TRBV27; 7 bases map to TRBD1. V lost 7 bases and J lost 5; bases outside the gene matches: 10. Germline lookup yields CDR1 MNHEY and CDR2 SMNVEV (reference sequence). The CDR3 runs 14 residues.

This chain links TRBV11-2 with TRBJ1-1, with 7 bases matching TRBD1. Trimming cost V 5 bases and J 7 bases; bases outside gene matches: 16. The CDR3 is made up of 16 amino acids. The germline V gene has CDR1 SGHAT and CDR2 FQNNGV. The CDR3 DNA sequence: TGTGCCAGCAGCCCTTGGGGCCCAGGGGGAGGTAGTGAAGCTTTCTTT. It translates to CASSPWGPGGGSEAFF.

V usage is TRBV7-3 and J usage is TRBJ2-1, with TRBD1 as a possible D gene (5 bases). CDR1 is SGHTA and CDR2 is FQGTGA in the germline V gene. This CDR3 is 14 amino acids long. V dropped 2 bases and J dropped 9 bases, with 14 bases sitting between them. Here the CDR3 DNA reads TGTGCCAGCAGCTTAGTCGCAGGGCATGGTGAGCAGTTCTTC. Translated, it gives CASSLVAGHGEQFF.

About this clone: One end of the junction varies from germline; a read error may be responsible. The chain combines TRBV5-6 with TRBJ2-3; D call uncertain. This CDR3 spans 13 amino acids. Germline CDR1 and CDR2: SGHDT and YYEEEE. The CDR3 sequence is CASSLGAKSTQYF. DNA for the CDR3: TGTGCCAGCAGTTTGGGCGCGAAGTCCACGCAGTATTTT.

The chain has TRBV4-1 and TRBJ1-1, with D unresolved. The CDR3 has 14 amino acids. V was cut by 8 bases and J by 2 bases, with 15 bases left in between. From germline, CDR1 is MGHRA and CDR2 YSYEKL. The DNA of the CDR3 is TGCGCCAGCTCCTCCCCGAGTCTTAACACTGAAGCTTTCTTT. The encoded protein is CASSSPSLNTEAFF.

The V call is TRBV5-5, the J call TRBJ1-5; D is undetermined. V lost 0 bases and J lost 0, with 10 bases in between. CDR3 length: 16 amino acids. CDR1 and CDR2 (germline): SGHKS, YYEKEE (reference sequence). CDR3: CASSLAVTYSNQPQHF. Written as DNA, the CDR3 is TGTGCCAGCAGCTTGGCAGTCACATATAGCAATCAGCCCCAGCATTTT.

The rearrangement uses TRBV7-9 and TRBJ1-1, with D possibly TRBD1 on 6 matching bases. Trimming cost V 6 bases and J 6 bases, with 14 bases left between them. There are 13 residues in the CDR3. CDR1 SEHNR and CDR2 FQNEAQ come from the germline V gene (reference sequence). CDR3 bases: TGTGCCAGCAGGCAGACTCAGGGGCCTGAAGCTTTCTTT. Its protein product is CASRQTQGPEAFF.

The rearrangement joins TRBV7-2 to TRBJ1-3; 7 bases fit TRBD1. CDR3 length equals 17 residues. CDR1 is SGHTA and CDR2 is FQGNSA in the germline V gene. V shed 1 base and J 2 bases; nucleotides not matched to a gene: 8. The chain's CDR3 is CASSLGLGQGAGNTIYF. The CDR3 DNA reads TGTGCCAGCAGCTTAGGTCTGGGTCAGGGGGCTGGAAACACCATATATTTT.

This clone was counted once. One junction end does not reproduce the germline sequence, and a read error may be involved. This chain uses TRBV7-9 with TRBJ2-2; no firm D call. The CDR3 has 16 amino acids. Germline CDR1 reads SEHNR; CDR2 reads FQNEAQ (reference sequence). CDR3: CASILTDGTHTGELFF. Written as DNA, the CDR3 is TGTGCCAGCATCTTAACTGACGGTACACACACCGGGGAGCTGTTTTTT.

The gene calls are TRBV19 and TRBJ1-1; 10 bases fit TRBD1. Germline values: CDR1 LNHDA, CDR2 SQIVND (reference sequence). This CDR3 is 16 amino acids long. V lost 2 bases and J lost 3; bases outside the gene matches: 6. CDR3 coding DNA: TGTGCCAGTAGTATAATAGGGACAGGGGAGTACACTGAAGCTTTCTTT. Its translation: CASSIIGTGEYTEAFF.

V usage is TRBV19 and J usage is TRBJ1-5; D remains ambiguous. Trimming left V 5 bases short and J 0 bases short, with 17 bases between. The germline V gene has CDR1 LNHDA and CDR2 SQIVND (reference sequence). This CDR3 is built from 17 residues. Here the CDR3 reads CASSPVWQGNSNQPQHF. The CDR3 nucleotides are TGTGCCAGTAGTCCCGTCTGGCAAGGGAATAGCAATCAGCCCCAGCATTTT.

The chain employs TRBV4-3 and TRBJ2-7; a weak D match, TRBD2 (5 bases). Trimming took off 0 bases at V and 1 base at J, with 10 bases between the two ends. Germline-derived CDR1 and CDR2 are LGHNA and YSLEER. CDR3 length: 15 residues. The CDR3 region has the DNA TGCGCCAGCAGCCAAGAAGCAGCGGAGTCCTACGAGCAGTACTTC. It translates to CASSQEAAESYEQYF.

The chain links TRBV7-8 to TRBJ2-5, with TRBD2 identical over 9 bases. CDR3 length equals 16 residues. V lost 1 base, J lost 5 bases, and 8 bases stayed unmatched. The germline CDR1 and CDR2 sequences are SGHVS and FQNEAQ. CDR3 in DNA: TGTGCCAGCAGCTTAGATAGCGGGAGAAGGTGGGAGACCCAGTACTTC. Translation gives CASSLDSGRRWETQYF.

The DNA for the CDR3 is TGCGCCAGCAGCCAAGGGCTAGCTTCCGAGCAGTACTTC. This encodes CASSQGLASEQYF. The gene calls are TRBV4-1 and TRBJ2-7, with D perhaps TRBD2 (5 bases). The V and J ends lost 1 base and 6 bases respectively, with 10 bases between them. The length of the CDR3 is 13 residues. The germline CDR1 and CDR2 sequences are MGHRA and YSYEKL.

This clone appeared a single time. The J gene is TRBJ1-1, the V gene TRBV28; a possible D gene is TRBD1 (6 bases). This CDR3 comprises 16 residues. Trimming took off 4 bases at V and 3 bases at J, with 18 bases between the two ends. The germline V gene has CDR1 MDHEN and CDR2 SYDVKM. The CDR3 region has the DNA TGTGCCAGCAGTTCGGGACACTCCCGGCGGGACACTGAAGCTTTCTTT. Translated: CASSSGHSRRDTEAFF.